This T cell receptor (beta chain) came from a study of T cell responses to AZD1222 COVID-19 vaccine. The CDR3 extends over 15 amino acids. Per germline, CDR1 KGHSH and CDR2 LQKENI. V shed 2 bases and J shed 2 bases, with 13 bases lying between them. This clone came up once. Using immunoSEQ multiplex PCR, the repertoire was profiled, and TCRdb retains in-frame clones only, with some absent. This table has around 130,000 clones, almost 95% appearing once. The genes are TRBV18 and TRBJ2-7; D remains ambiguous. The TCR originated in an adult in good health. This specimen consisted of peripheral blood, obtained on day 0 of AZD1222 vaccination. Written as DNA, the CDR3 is TGTGCCAGCTCACCAGGGCACATCGCAGCCTACGAGCAGTACTTC. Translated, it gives CASSPGHIAAYEQYF. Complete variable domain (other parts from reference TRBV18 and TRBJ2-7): NAGVMQNPRHLVRRRGQEARLRCSPMKGHSHVYWYRQLPEEGLKFMVYLQKENIIDESGMPKERFSAEFPKEGPSILRIQQVVRGDSAAYFCASSPGHIAAYEQYFGPGTRLTVT.